The entry that follows covers one TCR beta chain sequence. No antigen is known for it. No base-level quality is on record; no much larger clone is a single base apart. The data stem from a study of T cells in Graves' hyperthyroidism and ophthalmopathy (dated by TCRdb to between 2018 and 2020). For the study in its entirety: A discovery cohort of around 98 patients, about 43 with Graves' ophthalmopathy and approximately 60 with stable Graves' hyperthyroidism, was used to find distinguishing TCR V-J signatures. Prospective prediction of ophthalmopathy was tested in an independent validation cohort consisting of about 19 hyperthyroidism patients and over 15 patients who later progressed to ophthalmopathy. The 100 or so discovery patients were randomly split 7:3 into training and test sets. In addition, the study compared T-cell repertoires in thyroid tissue and in blood from about 6 Graves' hyperthyroidism patients. Following sampling, methimazole starting at 30 mg daily was given to hyperthyroidism patients, and high-dose intravenous methylprednisolone was given to ophthalmopathy patients. TCR Vbeta CDR3 sequencing of some 140 peripheral blood samples (fewer than 45 ophthalmopathy, 70 to 85 hyperthyroidism and roughly 17 progressor patients) is reported in the paper.

Stable Graves' hyperthyroidism was defined as no progression to ophthalmopathy during 18 months of follow-up. Hyperthyroidism patients were aged 18 to 65 years and newly diagnosed, with disease duration of less than 2 months. The study excluded patients with uncontrolled infections, other autoimmune diseases, pregnancy or lactation. Diagnoses were based on clinical symptoms, serum thyroxine and TRAb, thyroid ultrasound and orbital computed tomography. Total RNA was extracted using Trizol reagent, and RNA quality was assessed on an Agilent 2100 Bioanalyzer. The study at large found these results: In validation, the model predicted progression to ophthalmopathy with just under 71% sensitivity and over 72% specificity, a median of approximately 6.5 months before onset. Most expanded thyroid clonotypes (frequency above 0.001) were also found in blood, which suggests that blood repertoires may mirror thyroid immune responses. Ophthalmopathy was separated from stable hyperthyroidism by a 13 V-J signature model, with approximately 86% sensitivity and 81% to 82% specificity obtained in cross-validation and 80%/75% obtained in testing. Sample size was not statistically predetermined, and investigators were not blinded to group allocation.

The TCR beta CDR3 regions were amplified from RNA transcripts. For the first round of RT-PCR on the TCR CDR3, the HTBI primer set was used together with the Qiagen OneStep RT-PCR kit. Libraries were constructed in a second round of multiplex PCR, after which size selection and purification were carried out. Sequencing of the libraries was done on an Illumina HiSeq2000 using paired-end 100 bp reads. The study's processing was this. SOAPnuke was used to process the raw data, with reads discarded if the reads contained adapters or uncalled bases, had a mean Phred below 15, or lacked an exact constant-primer or identifier match. COPE v1.2.5 was used to merge high-quality paired reads, and clonotypes were defined as unique nucleotide sequences. MiTCR v1.1 was used to align clonotypes to the IMGT TRBV, TRBD and TRBJ reference segments. Analysis was restricted to V-J combinations with a frequency above 0.0001, which covered roughly 99% of repertoires. The TCS score was defined as F50 (clonal expansion) divided by E x V (chaos), with BLOSUM62-based TCRdist calculated between CDR3 peptides within each V-J. Welch's t-statistics and random forest reduced approximately 520 V-J features to 13, which were used in a naive Bayes classifier (R e1071). Thyroid-blood repertoire similarity was quantified with the Morisita-Horn index. TCRdb handled the public reads itself, with Q25 trimming in fastp and clone calling in MiXCR, and kept productive beta chains. Rows matching on CDR3 protein sequence are summarized as one entry with the most common DNA and genes. TCRdb's processing, not the authors', yielded these V and J calls. Across this sample there are about 580,000 distinct CDR3 sequences, with 35% to 55% seen only once. About 8.3% of the sample belongs to the ten largest clones.

Sequences MGHRA (CDR1) and YSYEKL (CDR2) are obtained from the germline V gene. Trimming removed 0 bases from V and 7 bases from J, leaving 12 bases between the germline ends. The cysteine opens and the phenylalanine closes a CDR3 of 14 amino acids. CDR3 DNA is the only sequence kept; it has 42 bases, read in frame from the first base. What was sequenced was peripheral blood or thyroid tissue (not recorded which). Recombination linked TRBV4-1 to TRBJ1-1; the D gene is possibly TRBD1, with 6 bases matching. The receptor was derived from a woman between 18 and 29 years old with Graves' hyperthyroidism. The DNA reads as follows: TGCGCCAGCAGCCAAGATAGGACAGCAAATGAAGCTTTCTTT. It encodes CASSQDRTANEAFF.